A selection of T cell receptor beta chains follows, all from one sample in a study of PD-1 blockade in classical Hodgkin lymphoma. Profiling relied on immunoSEQ multiplex PCR, and the TCRdb table lists in-frame clones only, not all of them. The sample includes about 34,000 clones, approximately 82% of them seen just once. The source was peripheral blood mononuclear cells (PBMCs), collected before the second cycle of nivolumab. The receptor source for this set is a human donor with classical Hodgkin lymphoma. Each CDR3 is given with its conserved first and last residue. D genes are given only for firm matches. A clone size is listed for some rows: how often the clone was seen (once, few, many), or a class if it is expanded.

abundance,j_gene,v_gene,d_gene,CDR3aa,CDR3nt
.,TRBJ2-1,TRBV5-1,TRBD2,CASSLKLAGGYNEQFF,TGCGCCAGCAGCTTGAAACTAGCGGGGGGATACAATGAGCAGTTCTTC
.,TRBJ1-6,TRBV19,.,CASSIERDSPLHF,TGTGCCAGTAGTATAGAGCGGGATTCACCCCTCCACTTT
.,TRBJ1-1,TRBV6-5,.,CASSLRPSNTEAFF,TGTGCCAGCAGCTTAAGACCGTCGAACACTGAAGCTTTCTTT
.,TRBJ2-5,TRBV6-5,TRBD1,CASSYQPTGGWETQYF,TGTGCCAGCAGTTACCAACCGACAGGGGGCTGGGAGACCCAGTACTTC
.,TRBJ2-7,TRBV7-8,.,CASSLAWTVKAGEQYF,TGTGCCAGCAGCTTAGCCTGGACCGTTAAAGCTGGGGAGCAGTACTTC
.,TRBJ2-5,TRBV19,TRBD2,CASSISGGDLETQYF,TGTGCCAGTAGTATTAGCGGGGGAGACCTTGAGACCCAGTACTTC
.,TRBJ2-2,TRBV7-9,.,CASSITGELFF,TGTGCCAGCAGCATCACCGGGGAGCTGTTTTTT
once,TRBJ1-4,TRBV10-2,TRBD1,CASRQGVNNEKLFF,TGCGCCAGCAGACAGGGGGTCAATAATGAAAAACTGTTTTTT
.,TRBJ2-3,TRBV5-6,.,CASSFYRFSTDTQYF,TGTGCCAGCAGCTTCTACAGGTTCAGCACAGATACGCAGTATTTT
.,TRBJ2-5,TRBV9,TRBD2,CASSVGVAGDQETQYF,TGTGCCAGCAGCGTAGGGGTAGCGGGGGACCAAGAGACCCAGTACTTC
.,TRBJ2-1,TRBV9,.,CASSVDSDPREQFF,TGTGCCAGCAGCGTAGACTCGGACCCTCGCGAGCAGTTCTTC
few,TRBJ2-7,TRBV5-4,.,CASSRYAGGEQYF,TGTGCCAGCAGCCGGTACGCCGGAGGCGAGCAGTACTTC
.,TRBJ1-1,TRBV6-6,.,CASSYSTGATEAFF,TGTGCCAGCAGTTACTCAACCGGGGCCACTGAAGCTTTCTTT
.,TRBJ2-2,TRBV7-3,TRBD1,CASSVTGGAPGELFF,TGTGCCAGCAGCGTCACAGGGGGCGCACCCGGGGAGCTGTTTTTT
.,TRBJ1-6,TRBV7-2,.,CASSLQKFLNSPLHF,TGTGCCAGCAGCTTACAGAAATTCCTGAATTCACCCCTCCACTTT
.,TRBJ2-7,TRBV6-5,.,CASSPRAAGSYEQYF,TGTGCCAGCAGTCCCCGGGCCGCCGGCTCCTACGAGCAGTACTTC
.,TRBJ2-1,TRBV5-4,.,CASSLGGSSYNEQFF,TGTGCCAGCAGCTTGGGCGGAAGCTCCTACAATGAGCAGTTCTTC
.,TRBJ2-7,TRBV6-6,.,CASSPYREGYEQYF,TGTGCCAGCAGTCCCTACAGGGAAGGCTACGAGCAGTACTTC
few,TRBJ2-5,TRBV9,.,CASSPGPGETQYF,TGTGCCAGCAGCCCGGGTCCCGGGGAGACCCAGTACTTC
.,TRBJ2-2,TRBV7-8,TRBD2,CASSPAGENTGELFF,TGTGCCAGCAGCCCAGCGGGGGAAAACACCGGGGAGCTGTTTTTT
.,TRBJ1-4,TRBV19,.,CASSPRTFLKSESNEKLFF,TGTGCCAGTAGCCCCAGGACCTTCCTAAAATCGGAATCTAATGAAAAACTGTTTTTT
.,TRBJ2-5,TRBV27,.,CASSSLGVAGETQYF,TGTGCCAGCAGTTCCCTCGGGGTAGCTGGCGAGACCCAGTACTTC
.,TRBJ2-7,TRBV6-6,.,CATRREVTYEQYF,TGTGCCACCAGGCGCGAGGTAACCTACGAGCAGTACTTC
.,TRBJ1-1,TRBV18,.,CASSPRLDTEAFF,TGTGCCAGCTCACCCAGACTTGACACTGAAGCTTTCTTT
.,TRBJ1-6,TRBV4-3,.,CASSQEQRTENSPLHF,TGCGCCAGCAGCCAAGAACAGAGAACCGAGAATTCACCCCTCCACTTT
few,TRBJ1-4,TRBV4-1,TRBD1,CASSLSTGAGSEKLFF,TGCGCCAGCAGCCTGAGTACAGGGGCGGGAAGTGAAAAACTGTTTTTT
.,TRBJ2-7,TRBV5-4,.,CASRFGSRPSEQYF,TGTGCCAGCAGGTTCGGGTCTCGCCCCTCCGAGCAGTACTTC
.,TRBJ2-3,TRBV5-1,.,CASSLGGDTQYF,TGCGCCAGCAGCTTGGGTGGTGATACGCAGTATTTT
.,TRBJ1-2,TRBV7-8,TRBD1,CASSLDRGNYGYTF,TGTGCCAGCAGCCTGGACAGGGGGAACTATGGCTACACCTTC
once,TRBJ2-7,TRBV7-8,.,CASSPLTSSYEQYF,TGTGCCAGCAGCCCTCTTACGAGCTCCTACGAGCAGTACTTC
.,TRBJ2-7,TRBV5-6,TRBD2,CASSTPSGVDYEQYF,TGTGCCAGCAGCACCCCGAGCGGGGTGGACTACGAGCAGTACTTC
.,TRBJ2-2,TRBV6-1,TRBD2,CASSGGLAGTGELFF,TGTGCCAGCAGTGGGGGACTAGCGGGGACCGGGGAGCTGTTTTTT
.,TRBJ1-1,TRBV18,TRBD1,CASSSRTGDPEAFF,TGTGCCAGCTCCTCCCGGACAGGGGATCCTGAAGCTTTCTTT
few,TRBJ2-3,TRBV9,.,CASSLSGLSTDTQYF,TGTGCCAGCAGTTTGTCAGGGTTAAGCACAGATACGCAGTATTTT
.,TRBJ2-3,TRBV11-3,TRBD2,CASSFRRGGVPVGTDTQYF,TGTGCCAGCAGCTTTCGGCGCGGGGGGGTCCCCGTGGGCACAGATACGCAGTATTTT
.,TRBJ1-4,TRBV4-3,.,CASSQVASYLNEKLFF,TGCGCCAGCAGCCAAGTTGCAAGCTACCTCAATGAAAAACTGTTTTTT